The subject of this entry is one TCR beta chain. Its antigen is undetermined. Around 0.45 micrograms of biopsy DNA per sample underwent TCRB immunosequencing. Clones were read by immunoSEQ multiplex PCR, and TCRdb kept only the in-frame ones, dropping some. The table lists a few thousand clones, roughly four fifths of them singletons. The record originates from a study of T cell repertoires in ileal Crohn's disease. General study findings and limits: All patients with clonality above 26.8% had endoscopic recurrence.

Trimming left V 0 bases short and J 4 bases short, with 5 bases between. CDR3 length: 13 residues. The germline CDR1 and CDR2 sequences are SGHDT and YYEEEE. Sequenced input: ileal tissue. This chain uses TRBV5-6 with TRBJ1-3; D is unresolved. The receptor's source is an adult with Crohn's disease. CDR3 region: CASSLAVGNTIYF. In DNA form, the CDR3 reads TGTGCCAGCAGCTTGGCGGTCGGAAACACCATATATTTT.